This T cell receptor beta chain is drawn from a study of blood T cell repertoires in COVID-19. Study-wide context: The United States, Italy and Spain provided the acute and convalescent COVID-19 samples. PBMCs, B-cell-depleted T cells, or T cells provided the cDNA or gDNA that made up the material.

Germline V gene data show CDR1 as SGDLS and CDR2 as YYNGEE. This CDR3 has 12 amino acids. In the original analysis: Amplification of reference gene primers was used by the study to estimate nucleated cell counts. Repertoires were generated with immunoSEQ multiplex PCR, while TCRdb's copy carries only in-frame clones and drops some. The V and J calls and the clone size are those of that table, but D and trimming were determined from the DNA. The sample consists of 110,000 to 150,000 clones, roughly 84% of them appearing once. To note about this clone: Relative to the germline gene, one junction end is altered; a read error may explain this.

This chain joins TRBV9 and TRBJ2-2; D is undetermined. The receptor was derived from a man aged 60 to 69 with active or convalescent COVID-19. The sequenced sample consisted of peripheral blood. The CDR3 region has the DNA TGTGCCAGCACCGTACGCGCCGGGGAGCTGTTTTTT. Translation gives CASTVRAGELFF. Full variable domain (outside the CDR3, taken from reference TRBV9 and TRBJ2-2): DSGVTQTPKHLITATGQRVTLRCSPRSGDLSVYWYQQSLDQGLQFLIQYYNGEERAKGNILERFSAQQFPDLHSELNLSSLELGDSALYFCASTVRAGELFFGEGSRLTVL.